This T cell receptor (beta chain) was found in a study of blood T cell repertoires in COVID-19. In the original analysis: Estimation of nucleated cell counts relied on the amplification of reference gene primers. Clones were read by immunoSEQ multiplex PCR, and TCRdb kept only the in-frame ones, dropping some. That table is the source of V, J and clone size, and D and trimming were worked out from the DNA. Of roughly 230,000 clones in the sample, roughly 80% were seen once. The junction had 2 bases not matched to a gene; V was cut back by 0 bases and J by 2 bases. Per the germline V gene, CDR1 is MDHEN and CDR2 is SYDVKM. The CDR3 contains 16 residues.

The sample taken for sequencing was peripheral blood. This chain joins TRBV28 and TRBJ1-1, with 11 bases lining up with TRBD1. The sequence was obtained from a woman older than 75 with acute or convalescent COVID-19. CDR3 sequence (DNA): TGTGCCAGCAGTTTATGGGGACAGGGGGAAAACACTGAAGCTTTCTTT. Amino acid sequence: CASSLWGQGENTEAFF.